The clone carrying this T cell receptor (beta chain) was recorded a few times. Its cognate antigen is unknown. Amplification of TCR beta CDR3 regions was performed using RNA transcripts as template. The study used the HTBI primer set for a first-round RT-PCR of the TCR CDR3. TCRdb re-analysed the multiplex PCR reads in MiXCR, keeping a single row per CDR3 protein. Of about 410,000 distinct CDR3 sequences listed, about 14% were seen once; the top ten hold about 20%. At least 3 on the Clinical Activity Score was recorded for ophthalmopathy patients, who also had NOSPECS grade at least 4 and duration under 3 months. This sample holds PBMCs from about 10 ml fresh peripheral blood. CDR3 length: 16 residues. Germline assignment: CDR1 MNHEY and CDR2 SVGEGT. Trimming took 5 bases from V and 6 from J, leaving 20 bases between them. This sample is part of a study of T cells in Graves' hyperthyroidism and ophthalmopathy. General study results and limits: Among thyroid clonotypes expanded above 0.001, most also appeared in blood.

Specimen: blood. This clonotype was obtained from a woman aged 25-40 years with Graves' ophthalmopathy. The chain has TRBV6-2 or TRBV6-3 and TRBJ1-5; D is possibly TRBD1 (6 bases). The CDR3 loop reads CASSPSSGALGQPQHF. In DNA, the CDR3 is TGTGCCAGCAGTCCAAGCTCGGGGGCTCTGGGTCAGCCCCAGCATTTT.